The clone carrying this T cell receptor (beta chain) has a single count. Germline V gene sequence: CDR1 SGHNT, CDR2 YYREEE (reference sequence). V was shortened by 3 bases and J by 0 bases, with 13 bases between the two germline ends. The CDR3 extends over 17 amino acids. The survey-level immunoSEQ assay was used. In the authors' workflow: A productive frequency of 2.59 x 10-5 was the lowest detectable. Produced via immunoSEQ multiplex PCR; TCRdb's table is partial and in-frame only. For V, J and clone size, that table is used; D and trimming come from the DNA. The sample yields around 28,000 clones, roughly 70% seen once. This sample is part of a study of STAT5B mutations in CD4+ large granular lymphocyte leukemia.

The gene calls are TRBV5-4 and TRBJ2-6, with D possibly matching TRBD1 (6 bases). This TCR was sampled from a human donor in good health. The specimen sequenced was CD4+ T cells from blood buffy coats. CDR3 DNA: TGTGCCAGCAGCTCAGGACAGCTCCTCTCTGGGGCCAACGTCCTGACTTTC. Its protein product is CASSSGQLLSGANVLTF.